What follows describes a single T cell receptor beta chain. The source of the sample is a study of T cell changes during pregnancy in multiple sclerosis. Sequenced by immunoSEQ multiplex PCR; TCRdb stores in-frame clones only, minus some. The sample carries 50,000 to 75,000 clones, 91% recorded once. This CDR3 is built from 13 residues. The germline V and J ends were trimmed by 6 bases and 1 base, with 8 bases remaining between them. The germline V gene has CDR1 KGHSH and CDR2 LQKENI. This rearrangement joins TRBV18 to TRBJ2-3, with D maybe TRBD2 (6 bases). The sequencing used peripheral blood, collected after pregnancy. The clonotype was recovered from a female donor in good health, enrolled as a control in a pregnancy study. Here the CDR3 DNA reads TGTGCCAGCTCGGGCGGGGGCACAGATACGCAGTATTTT. Encoded protein: CASSGGGTDTQYF.